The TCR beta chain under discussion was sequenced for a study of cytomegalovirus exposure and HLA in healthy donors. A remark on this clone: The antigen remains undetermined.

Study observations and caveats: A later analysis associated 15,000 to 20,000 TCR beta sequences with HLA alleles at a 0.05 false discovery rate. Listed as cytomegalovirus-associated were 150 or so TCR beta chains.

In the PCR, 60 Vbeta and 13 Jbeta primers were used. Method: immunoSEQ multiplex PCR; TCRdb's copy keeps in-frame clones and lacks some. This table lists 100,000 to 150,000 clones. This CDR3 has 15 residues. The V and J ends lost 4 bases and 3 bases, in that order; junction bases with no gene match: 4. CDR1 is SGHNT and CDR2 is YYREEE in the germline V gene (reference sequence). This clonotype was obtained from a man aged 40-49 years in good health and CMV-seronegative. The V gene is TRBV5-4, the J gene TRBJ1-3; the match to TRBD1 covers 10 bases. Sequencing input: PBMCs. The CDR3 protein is CASSRDRGGGNTIYF. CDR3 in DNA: TGTGCCAGCAGCAGGGACAGGGGAGGTGGAAACACCATATATTTT.